This T cell receptor beta chain is drawn from a study of Graves' ophthalmopathy and Graves' hyperthyroidism. The study's findings and limits: Blood repertoires reportedly contained most expanded thyroid clonotypes above 0.001 frequency.

This CDR3 region has 16 residues. V lost 3 bases and J lost 2, with 17 bases in between. Germline V gives CDR1 DFQATT, CDR2 SNEGSKA (reference sequence). In its sample, this clonotype was seen a few times. Its cognate antigen is unknown. The sequenced template was RNA, covering the TCR beta CDR3 region. HTBI-primed first-round RT-PCR preceded second-round multiplex PCR. TCRdb fed the multiplex PCR reads into MiXCR, producing one record per CDR3 protein. This table has 740,000 or so distinct CDR3 sequences, approximately 40% appearing once. Sequenced material: peripheral blood. This sequence was found in an adult man with Graves' ophthalmopathy. The chain combines TRBV20-1 with TRBJ1-5; no firm D call. CDR3 nucleotides: TGCAGTGCTAGGTCGATAAAGGGTGACGGCAATCAGCCCCAGCATTTT. Its protein product is CSARSIKGDGNQPQHF.